This T cell receptor (beta chain) was observed in a study of blood T cell repertoires in COVID-19. Across the study: Sources were T cells, B-cell-depleted T cells, or PBMCs; the material itself was cDNA or gDNA.

Data came from immunoSEQ multiplex PCR; TCRdb stores just in-frame clones and leaves some out. This table holds approximately 60,000 clones, around 80% found once. The germline gives CDR1 MNHEY, CDR2 SVGAGI. This CDR3 region has 15 residues. V shed 6 bases and J shed 3 bases, with 15 bases lying between them. This clone was counted between two and nine times. J is TRBJ1-5 and V is TRBV6-5, with D possibly being TRBD1 (5 bases). This receptor was identified in a man in his 60s with COVID-19, enrolled during active disease. The sequencing input was peripheral blood. In nucleotides, the CDR3 is TGTGCCAGCAGGCCCCCCGGAGGGGCCAATCAGCCCCAGCATTTT. Translated: CASRPPGGANQPQHF.